The source of this TCR beta chain is a study of T-cell memory formation after mild COVID-19. Turning to the study itself: Largely donor-specific sequence clusters came from two donors. Findings and limits, study-wide: The CD4+ clones that contracted clustered mainly within CM and EM, and the CD8+ clones concentrated in EMRA.

In regard to this clonotype: The antigen remains unidentified.

TCRdb called the 5' RACE reads again in MiXCR, with one record for every CDR3 protein. The repertoire has about 240,000 distinct CDR3 sequences, 9.4% of them found once; the top ten carry roughly 21%. This receptor was identified in a man aged 18 to 30 who had mild COVID-19 (a few samples of this study predate the infection). Cell type and time point are not known. What was sequenced was PBMCs or a T cell subset sorted from them (not recorded which).

In nucleotides, the CDR3 is TGTGCCAGCAGCTTAGGGCCGCAGGGGGCTTCTCAGCCCCAGCATTTT. As protein: CASSLGPQGASQPQHF. The genes are TRBV7-2 and TRBJ1-5; 8 bases fit TRBD1. The CDR3 consists of 16 residues. V dropped 1 base and J dropped 6; count of bases not matched to a gene: 8. Germline CDR1 and CDR2: SGHTA and FQGNSA.